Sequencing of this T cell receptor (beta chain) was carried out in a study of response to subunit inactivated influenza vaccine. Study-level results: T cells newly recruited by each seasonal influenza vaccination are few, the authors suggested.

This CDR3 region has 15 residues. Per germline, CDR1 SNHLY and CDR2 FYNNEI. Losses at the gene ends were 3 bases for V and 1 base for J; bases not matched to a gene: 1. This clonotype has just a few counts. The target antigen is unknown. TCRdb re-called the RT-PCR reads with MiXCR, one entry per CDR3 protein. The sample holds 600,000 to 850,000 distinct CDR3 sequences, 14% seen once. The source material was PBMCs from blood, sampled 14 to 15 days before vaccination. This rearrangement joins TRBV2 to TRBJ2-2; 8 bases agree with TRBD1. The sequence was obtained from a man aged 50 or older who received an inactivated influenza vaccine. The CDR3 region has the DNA TGTGCCAGCAGTGACAGGGGGCGGAACACCGGGGAGCTGTTTTTT. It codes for CASSDRGRNTGELFF.